These T cell receptor beta chains were read from a single sample in a study of yellow fever vaccine responses in identical twins. TCRdb processed the RT-PCR reads anew with MiXCR; each CDR3 protein has one entry. The data contain under 4,000 distinct CDR3 sequences, almost 90% of them singletons. The material was T cells from blood (PBMCs), unsorted or a sorted subset (not recorded which), obtained before or after yellow fever vaccination (not recorded which). These receptors all come from a woman aged 18-29 years who received the yellow fever vaccine. Each CDR3 is given without its conserved first and last residue. The order of the fields is J gene, V gene, CDR3 protein.

>TRBJ2-7|TRBV30
ACLGEGFYEQY
>TRBJ2-1|TRBV29-1
SVSQNNEQF
>TRBJ2-1|TRBV29-1
SVVLAGSLGEQF
>TRBJ1-6|TRBV10-1
ASSTTETGIGSPLH
>TRBJ2-3|TRBV4-3
ASSQGLAGFTDTQY
>TRBJ2-7|TRBV18
ASSPYSLPPYEQY
>TRBJ1-1|TRBV23-1
ASSQAF
>TRBJ1-5|TRBV11-1
ASSPYDGGSDQPQH
>TRBJ2-1|TRBV19
ASSTQNNEQF
>TRBJ2-1|TRBV20-1
SATGEGHNEQF
>TRBJ2-1|TRBV13
ASERGTGVLVNEQF
>TRBJ2-1|TRBV29-1
SVEGGWRYNEQF
>TRBJ2-3|TRBV29-1
SVQKVSDTQY
>TRBJ1-1|TRBV4-1
ASSQENRGIEAF
>TRBJ2-3|TRBV11-2
ASSSGGDTQY
>TRBJ2-1|TRBV20-1
SARGRDTHSYNEQF
>TRBJ2-2|TRBV7-9
ASSLRLAPGELF
>TRBJ2-5|TRBV3-1
ASSQLVIQETQY
>TRBJ2-2|TRBV19
ASSIMRQGIGELF
>TRBJ2-7|TRBV11-2
ASSFGSGYEQY
>TRBJ2-3|TRBV4-3
ASSPSREGQDTQY
>TRBJ1-2|TRBV10-3
AISESKSYGYT
>TRBJ1-2|TRBV4-1
ASSQDQLAVNYGYT
>TRBJ2-1|TRBV6-5
ASSYSSNGGGQF
>TRBJ1-4|TRBV4-1
ASSHLSPSEKLF
>TRBJ2-5|TRBV18
ASSPNTEETQY
>TRBJ2-7|TRBV11-2
ASSYIAGGAYEQY